The next 17 T cell receptor beta chains were all read from a single sample in a study of blood T cell repertoires in COVID-19. The protocol was immunoSEQ multiplex PCR, while the TCRdb copy is restricted to in-frame clones and leaves out a portion. The sample has 450,000 to 600,000 clones; 87% are singletons. Sequenced: PBMCs or T cells enriched from blood (not recorded which). The receptors come from a woman aged 18-30 years who had recovered from COVID-19.

The CDR3 here is CASSTGGTGGLDTQYF. The CDR3 region has the DNA TGTGCCAGTAGCACAGGGGGGACAGGGGGCTTAGATACGCAGTATTTT. The rearrangement uses TRBV19 and TRBJ2-3; 12 nucleotides align to TRBD1. Germline V gene data show CDR1 as LNHDA and CDR2 as SQIVND (reference sequence). This CDR3 spans 16 amino acids. V shed 6 bases and J 5 bases; nucleotides not matched to a gene: 9.

The chain combines TRBV18 with TRBJ1-2, with 10 nucleotides matching TRBD1. The V gene's germline CDR1 is KGHSH and CDR2 LQKENI. V gave up 3 bases and J gave up 4 bases; unmatched junction bases: 2. The CDR3 is 14 amino acids. The CDR3 protein is CASSPDRGFYGYTF. The CDR3 region has the DNA TGTGCCAGCTCACCGGACAGGGGGTTCTATGGCTACACCTTC.

The chain carries TRBV10-1 and TRBJ2-1; 9 bases map to TRBD1. Germline V gene lookup returns CDR1 WNHNN and CDR2 SYGVQD (reference sequence). CDR3 size: 15 residues. V lost 5 bases and J lost 8; bases outside the gene matches: 10. CDR3 sequence (DNA): TGCGCCAGCAGTTTACCGGGACAGGGAGTGGATGAGCAGTTCTTC. This sequence encodes CASSLPGQGVDEQFF.

V is TRBV2 and J is TRBJ1-5; 8 bases match TRBD1. This CDR3 is 15 amino acids long. Germline V gene data show CDR1 as SNHLY and CDR2 as FYNNEI. V shed 6 bases and J 5 bases; nucleotides not matched to a gene: 9. The CDR3 nucleotides are TGTGCCAGCAGCGATTTTACAGGGGGTGATCAGCCCCAGCATTTT. As protein: CASSDFTGGDQPQHF.

V and J are TRBV2 and TRBJ1-1; no firm D call. Trimming removed 4 bases from V and 5 bases from J, with 11 bases in between. CDR3 length: 13 amino acids. Per germline, CDR1 SNHLY and CDR2 FYNNEI. The CDR3, as DNA: TGTGCCAGCAGTGGTTCAGGTGGGACTGAAGCTTTCTTT. Its protein product is CASSGSGGTEAFF.

V usage is TRBV11-2 and J usage is TRBJ2-7, with 8 nucleotides matching TRBD2. Germline CDR1 is SGHAT and CDR2 is FQNNGV. The CDR3 runs to 16 residues. Germline trimming cut 5 bases from V and 0 bases from J; bases unmatched to any gene: 9. For the CDR3, the DNA is TGTGCCAGCAGCGCCCCGAGCGGGGGCCGCTCCTACGAGCAGTACTTC. Protein sequence: CASSAPSGGRSYEQYF.

The rearrangement uses TRBV10-3 and TRBJ2-7; 15 bases are a match to TRBD2. The CDR3 loop spans 16 amino acids. V gave up 11 bases and J gave up 2 bases; unmatched junction bases: 10. CDR1 is ENHRY, CDR2 SYGVKD, per germline. The DNA of the CDR3 is TGTGCCGCCAACTCCGGGACTAGCGGGGGGACCTACGAGCAGTACTTC. It encodes CAANSGTSGGTYEQYF.

The rearrangement uses TRBV4-1 and TRBJ1-1; 7 bases are shared with TRBD1. J lost 5 bases, V lost 4 bases, and 7 bases had no gene match. Per germline, CDR1 MGHRA and CDR2 YSYEKL. The CDR3 is 14 amino acids. DNA for the CDR3: TGCGCCAGCAGCCCCGGGACAGAGGAGACTGAAGCTTTCTTT. This gives the protein CASSPGTEETEAFF.

This clone was observed a single time. The chain carries TRBV28 and TRBJ1-5; D is unclear. V was pared by 9 bases and J by 6 bases, with 21 bases between. CDR3 length: 15 amino acids. The germline gives CDR1 MDHEN, CDR2 SYDVKM. CDR3 bases: TGTGCCAGTAGTAAGCCAGGTGGGCAACTTCAGCCCCAGCATTTT. Translated: CASSKPGGQLQPQHF.

This chain uses TRBV5-1 with TRBJ2-1; 10 nucleotides align to TRBD1. Per germline, CDR1 SGHRS and CDR2 YFSETQ. This CDR3 has 15 residues. The V and J ends lost 5 bases and 7 bases, in that order; junction bases with no gene match: 9. The CDR3 loop is CASRRTGQGNNEQFF. In DNA, the CDR3 is TGCGCCAGCAGACGAACGGGACAGGGGAATAATGAGCAGTTCTTC.

This clone was detected only once. V usage is TRBV7-8 and J usage is TRBJ2-5, with 8 bases identical to TRBD2. V was clipped by 5 bases and J by 2 bases; unmatched bases: 7. Germline V CDR1 and CDR2: SGHVS, FQNEAQ. CDR3 size: 15 residues. Here the CDR3 DNA reads TGTGCCAGCAGCGCCCGAGCGGGGGATCAAGAGACCCAGTACTTC. Protein product: CASSARAGDQETQYF.

The chain links TRBV2 to TRBJ2-3; a possible D gene is TRBD2 (6 bases). V lost 8 bases and J 5 bases, leaving 11 bases between the germline ends. Germline assignment: CDR1 SNHLY and CDR2 FYNNEI. The CDR3 consists of 12 residues. CDR3 loop: CASARLGDTQYF. CDR3 coding DNA: TGTGCCAGCGCGAGACTAGGAGATACGCAGTATTTT.

The V call is TRBV28, the J call TRBJ1-5; the D gene is possibly TRBD1 (6 bases). V lost 2 bases and J lost 4, with 18 bases in between. Germline V gene sequence: CDR1 MDHEN, CDR2 SYDVKM. CDR3 length equals 17 residues. Written as DNA, the CDR3 is TGTGCCAGCAGTTTAACACATCTAAGGGGGTTGAATCAGCCCCAGCATTTT. Encoded protein: CASSLTHLRGLNQPQHF.

Only one count was recorded for this clone. The CDR3 coding sequence is TGTGCCAGCAGCCAATTCCCCGGGGGGGACGAGCAGTACTTC. Translation gives CASSQFPGGDEQYF. The chain combines TRBV9 with TRBJ2-7; 8 nucleotides match TRBD2. Germline V gene lookup returns CDR1 SGDLS and CDR2 YYNGEE. This CDR3 region has 14 residues. The V segment lost 4 bases and the J segment 5 bases; nucleotides outside the gene matches: 8.

The chain carries TRBV27 and TRBJ1-5, with D unresolved. V lost 1 base and J lost 6, with 7 bases in between. There are 13 residues in the CDR3. Germline CDR1 and CDR2: MNHEY and SMNVEV (reference sequence). CDR3 sequence: CASSLYLGQPQHF. Here the CDR3 DNA reads TGTGCCAGCAGTTTATATCTAGGTCAGCCCCAGCATTTT.

V and J are TRBV6-5 and TRBJ1-2; 7 bases fit TRBD1. The V gene end was trimmed by 6 bases and the J gene end by 8 bases; junction bases not matched to a gene: 12. This CDR3 spans 14 amino acids. From germline, CDR1 is MNHEY and CDR2 SVGAGI. The CDR3 protein is CASSLRLQGDGYTF. As DNA, the CDR3 is TGTGCCAGCAGCCTAAGACTTCAGGGGGACGGCTACACCTTC.

Remarks on this clone: Relative to the germline gene, one junction end is altered; a read error may explain this. The J gene is TRBJ2-7, the V gene TRBV7-9; 8 positions match TRBD2. In germline, CDR1 is SEHNR, CDR2 FQNEAQ (reference sequence). There are 13 residues in the CDR3. As DNA, the CDR3 is TGTGCCAGCAGCTTAGCCGGGGGGGGCCCCTTGAACTTC. Its translation: CASSLAGGGPLNF. Combining the CDR3 with reference TRBV7-9 and TRBJ2-7 gives the whole variable domain DTGVSQNPRHKITKRGQNVTFRCDPISEHNRLYWYRQTLGQGPEFLTYFQNEAQLEKSRLLSDRFSAERPKGSFSTLEIQRTEQGDSAMYLCASSLAGGGPLNFGPGTRLTVT.